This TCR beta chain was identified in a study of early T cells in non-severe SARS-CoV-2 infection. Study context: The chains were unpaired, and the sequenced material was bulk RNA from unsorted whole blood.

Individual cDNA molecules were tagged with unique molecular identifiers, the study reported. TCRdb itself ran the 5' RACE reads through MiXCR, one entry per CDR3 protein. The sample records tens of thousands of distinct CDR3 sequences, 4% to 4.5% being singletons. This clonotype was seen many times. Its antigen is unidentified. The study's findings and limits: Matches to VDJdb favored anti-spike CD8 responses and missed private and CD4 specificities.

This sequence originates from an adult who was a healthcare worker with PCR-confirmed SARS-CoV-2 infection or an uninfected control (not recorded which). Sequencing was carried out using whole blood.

This CDR3 reads CASSSPGTNQETQYF. As DNA, the CDR3 is TGTGCCAGCAGTTCCCCGGGGACCAACCAAGAGACCCAGTACTTC. The chain is built from TRBV12-3 or TRBV12-4 and TRBJ2-5; D possibly uses TRBD1 or TRBD2 (5 bases each). The V end was cut by 4 bases, the J end by 0 bases, with 12 bases between. This CDR3 contains 15 residues.